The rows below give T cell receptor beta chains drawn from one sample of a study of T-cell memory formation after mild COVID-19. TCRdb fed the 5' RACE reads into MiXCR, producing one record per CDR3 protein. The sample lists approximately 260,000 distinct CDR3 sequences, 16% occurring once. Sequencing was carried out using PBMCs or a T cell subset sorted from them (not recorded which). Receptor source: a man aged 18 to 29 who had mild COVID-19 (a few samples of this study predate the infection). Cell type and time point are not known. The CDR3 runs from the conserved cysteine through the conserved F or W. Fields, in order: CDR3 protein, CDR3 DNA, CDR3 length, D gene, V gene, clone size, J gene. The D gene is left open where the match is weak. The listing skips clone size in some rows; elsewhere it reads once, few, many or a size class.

cdr3_aa: CASSTGVGSYNEQFF
cdr3_nt: TGTGCCAGCAGCACAGGGGTTGGCTCCTACAATGAGCAGTTCTTC
cdr3_length: 15
d_call: TRBD1
v_call: TRBV7-2
clone_size: few
j_call: TRBJ2-1

cdr3_aa: CASSHQDGPFYGYTF
cdr3_nt: TGTGCCAGCAGCCACCAGGACGGACCATTCTATGGCTACACCTTC
cdr3_length: 15
d_call: -
v_call: TRBV12-3/TRBV12-4
clone_size: few
j_call: TRBJ1-2

cdr3_aa: CASSLLGTGVGNEQFF
cdr3_nt: TGTGCCAGCAGCTTATTAGGGACAGGGGTCGGCAATGAGCAGTTCTTC
cdr3_length: 16
d_call: TRBD1
v_call: TRBV11-1
clone_size: few
j_call: TRBJ2-1

cdr3_aa: CASSYGQADQPQHF
cdr3_nt: TGTGCCAGCAGTTACGGCCAGGCAGATCAGCCCCAGCATTTT
cdr3_length: 14
d_call: -
v_call: TRBV27
clone_size: -
j_call: TRBJ1-5

cdr3_aa: CASSPNRAKEDNEQFF
cdr3_nt: TGTGCCAGCTCACCGAACAGGGCCAAGGAGGACAATGAGCAGTTCTTC
cdr3_length: 16
d_call: -
v_call: TRBV18
clone_size: -
j_call: TRBJ2-1

cdr3_aa: CASSLEAAKGYGYTF
cdr3_nt: TGTGCCAGCAGCTTAGAGGCAGCCAAGGGATATGGCTACACCTTC
cdr3_length: 15
d_call: -
v_call: TRBV7-6
clone_size: few
j_call: TRBJ1-2

cdr3_aa: CASSSRTYEQFF
cdr3_nt: TGTGCCAGCAGTTCCCGGACCTACGAGCAGTTCTTC
cdr3_length: 12
d_call: -
v_call: TRBV28
clone_size: few
j_call: TRBJ2-1

cdr3_aa: CASSKSELGGDEQFF
cdr3_nt: TGTGCCAGCAGCAAGTCAGAACTAGGCGGCGATGAGCAGTTCTTC
cdr3_length: 15
d_call: -
v_call: TRBV7-9
clone_size: few
j_call: TRBJ2-1

cdr3_aa: CASSSGGGSTDTQYF
cdr3_nt: TGTGCCAGCAGCTCCGGGGGCGGCAGCACAGATACGCAGTATTTT
cdr3_length: 15
d_call: -
v_call: TRBV7-2
clone_size: -
j_call: TRBJ2-3

cdr3_aa: CRSRGANTGELFF
cdr3_nt: TGCAGGTCTAGGGGGGCGAACACCGGGGAGCTGTTTTTT
cdr3_length: 13
d_call: -
v_call: TRBV20-1
clone_size: few
j_call: TRBJ2-2

cdr3_aa: CASSGPAGRIRSYNSPLHF
cdr3_nt: TGTGCCAGCAGTGGACCGGCGGGGCGAATAAGATCCTATAATTCACCCCTCCACTTT
cdr3_length: 19
d_call: -
v_call: TRBV6-1
clone_size: many
j_call: TRBJ1-6

cdr3_aa: CAIGTSGGALTQYF
cdr3_nt: TGTGCCATCGGGACTAGCGGGGGGGCACTGACGCAGTATTTT
cdr3_length: 14
d_call: TRBD2
v_call: TRBV10-3
clone_size: -
j_call: TRBJ2-3

cdr3_aa: CASRSQGAPTEAFF
cdr3_nt: TGTGCCAGCAGGTCACAGGGGGCGCCCACTGAAGCTTTCTTT
cdr3_length: 14
d_call: TRBD1
v_call: TRBV12-3/TRBV12-4
clone_size: many
j_call: TRBJ1-1

cdr3_aa: CSVEARISGYNEQFF
cdr3_nt: TGCAGCGTTGAAGCACGAATTAGCGGGTACAATGAGCAGTTCTTC
cdr3_length: 15
d_call: TRBD2
v_call: TRBV29-1
clone_size: -
j_call: TRBJ2-1

cdr3_aa: CASIRGQVSYEQYF
cdr3_nt: TGTGCCAGCATCCGGGGACAGGTCTCCTACGAGCAGTACTTC
cdr3_length: 14
d_call: TRBD1
v_call: TRBV28
clone_size: -
j_call: TRBJ2-7

cdr3_aa: CASTGSMVQPQHF
cdr3_nt: TGTGCCAGTACTGGTTCTATGGTTCAGCCCCAGCATTTT
cdr3_length: 13
d_call: -
v_call: TRBV19
clone_size: many
j_call: TRBJ1-5